These T cell receptor beta chains were read from a single sample in a study of control samples from healthy donors and cancer patients. Clones were sequenced by immunoSEQ multiplex PCR, and TCRdb holds only the in-frame ones, with some missing. The sample has roughly 190,000 clones; 91% are singletons. What was sequenced was blood. The receptors come from a man aged 25 to 40 in good health. CDR3s include the opening cysteine and the closing phenylalanine or tryptophan. A D gene is named only where the DNA matches it firmly. Expanded clones are given a class, and other clones once, few, many or no size at all.

CDR3aa: CASSFWGTGRVYEQYF
CDR3nt: TGTGCCAGCAGCTTTTGGGGTACAGGGCGAGTTTACGAGCAGTACTTC
v_gene: TRBV7-9
j_gene: TRBJ2-7
abundance: .
d_gene: .
len: 16

CDR3aa: CASSLPNDNEQFF
CDR3nt: TGTGCCAGCAGTTTACCCAATGACAATGAGCAGTTCTTC
v_gene: TRBV12-3/TRBV12-4
j_gene: TRBJ2-1
abundance: .
d_gene: .
len: 13

CDR3aa: CASSYGGTGQGAFF
CDR3nt: TGTGCCAGCAGTTACGGCGGGACAGGGCAGGGAGCTTTCTTT
v_gene: TRBV6-6
j_gene: TRBJ1-1
abundance: .
d_gene: TRBD1
len: 14

CDR3aa: CASSGRTDINQPQHF
CDR3nt: TGTGCCAGCAGCGGCCGGACGGACATTAATCAGCCCCAGCATTTT
v_gene: TRBV27
j_gene: TRBJ1-5
abundance: .
d_gene: .
len: 15

CDR3aa: CSVRTGTRGAYEQYF
CDR3nt: TGCAGCGTTCGTACTGGGACTAGAGGAGCCTACGAGCAGTACTTC
v_gene: TRBV29-1
j_gene: TRBJ2-7
abundance: once
d_gene: TRBD2
len: 15

CDR3aa: CASSPFLDPNTGELFF
CDR3nt: TGTGCCAGCAGCCCCTTCTTGGACCCGAACACCGGGGAGCTGTTTTTT
v_gene: TRBV3-1/TRBV3-2
j_gene: TRBJ2-2
abundance: once
d_gene: .
len: 16

CDR3aa: CASSPRGGQPSYEQYF
CDR3nt: TGTGCCAGCAGTCCCCGGGGCGGGCAACCCTCCTACGAGCAGTACTTC
v_gene: TRBV6-2/TRBV6-3
j_gene: TRBJ2-7
abundance: .
d_gene: .
len: 16

CDR3aa: CASSFRDRGNSPLHF
CDR3nt: TGCGCCAGCAGCTTCCGGGACAGGGGCAATTCACCCCTCCACTTT
v_gene: TRBV4-1
j_gene: TRBJ1-6
abundance: .
d_gene: TRBD1
len: 15

CDR3aa: CASSLTLYYEQYF
CDR3nt: TGTGCCAGCAGTTTGACACTTTACTACGAGCAGTACTTC
v_gene: TRBV12-3/TRBV12-4
j_gene: TRBJ2-7
abundance: .
d_gene: .
len: 13

CDR3aa: CASSPGTALVATEAFF
CDR3nt: TGTGCCAGCTCACCTGGGACAGCTTTGGTGGCCACTGAAGCTTTCTTT
v_gene: TRBV18
j_gene: TRBJ1-1
abundance: .
d_gene: TRBD1
len: 16

CDR3aa: CASSYERNQPQHF
CDR3nt: TGTGCCAGCAGTTACGAGAGAAATCAGCCCCAGCATTTT
v_gene: TRBV6-5
j_gene: TRBJ1-5
abundance: .
d_gene: .
len: 13

CDR3aa: CASSLKGQPQHF
CDR3nt: TGTGCCAGCAGCTTAAAAGGTCAGCCCCAGCATTTT
v_gene: TRBV7-9
j_gene: TRBJ1-5
abundance: .
d_gene: .
len: 12

CDR3aa: CASSSALRRTDTQYF
CDR3nt: TGTGCCAGCAGTTCCGCACTGAGGCGCACAGATACGCAGTATTTT
v_gene: TRBV5-6
j_gene: TRBJ2-3
abundance: .
d_gene: .
len: 15

CDR3aa: CASRLTASSGNTIYF
CDR3nt: TGTGCCAGCAGGCTAACTGCAAGCTCTGGAAACACCATATATTTT
v_gene: TRBV27
j_gene: TRBJ1-3
abundance: few
d_gene: .
len: 15

CDR3aa: CASYDGPGELFF
CDR3nt: TGTGCCAGTTATGATGGCCCCGGGGAGCTGTTTTTT
v_gene: TRBV6-5
j_gene: TRBJ2-2
abundance: .
d_gene: .
len: 12

CDR3aa: CASSPPSSGGRGYEQYF
CDR3nt: TGTGCCAGCAGTCCACCTTCAAGCGGCGGGCGGGGTTACGAGCAGTACTTC
v_gene: TRBV6-6
j_gene: TRBJ2-7
abundance: .
d_gene: .
len: 17

CDR3aa: CASSWEGSYEQYF
CDR3nt: TGTGCCAGCAGCTGGGAGGGCTCCTACGAGCAGTACTTC
v_gene: TRBV6-2/TRBV6-3
j_gene: TRBJ2-7
abundance: .
d_gene: TRBD2
len: 13

CDR3aa: CASKRDRNTEAFF
CDR3nt: TGTGCCAGCAAACGGGACAGGAACACTGAAGCTTTCTTT
v_gene: TRBV7-3
j_gene: TRBJ1-1
abundance: .
d_gene: TRBD1
len: 13

CDR3aa: CASSFSEIYGYTF
CDR3nt: TGTGCCAGCAGTTTTTCGGAAATTTATGGCTACACCTTC
v_gene: TRBV28
j_gene: TRBJ1-2
abundance: once
d_gene: .
len: 13

CDR3aa: CASRDQGFSGNTIYF
CDR3nt: TGCGCCAGCAGGGACCAAGGGTTCTCTGGAAACACCATATATTTT
v_gene: TRBV5-1
j_gene: TRBJ1-3
abundance: once
d_gene: .
len: 15

CDR3aa: CASSRQGMAEAFF
CDR3nt: TGTGCCAGCAGTCGACAGGGAATGGCTGAAGCTTTCTTT
v_gene: TRBV2
j_gene: TRBJ1-1
abundance: .
d_gene: TRBD1
len: 13

CDR3aa: CASSEARITGPGELFF
CDR3nt: TGTGCCAGCAGTGAAGCGCGTATTACAGGACCCGGGGAGCTGTTTTTT
v_gene: TRBV2
j_gene: TRBJ2-2
abundance: .
d_gene: .
len: 16

CDR3aa: CASSYDRGLYNSPLHF
CDR3nt: TGTGCCAGCAGTTACGACAGGGGGCTTTATAATTCACCCCTCCACTTT
v_gene: TRBV6-2/TRBV6-3
j_gene: TRBJ1-6
abundance: .
d_gene: TRBD1
len: 16

CDR3aa: CASRTQGSYYNYGYTF
CDR3nt: TGTGCCAGTAGAACACAGGGATCATATTATAACTATGGCTACACCTTC
v_gene: TRBV19
j_gene: TRBJ1-2
abundance: .
d_gene: .
len: 16

CDR3aa: CAWSFGGESEAFF
CDR3nt: TGTGCCTGGAGTTTCGGGGGCGAATCTGAAGCTTTCTTT
v_gene: TRBV30
j_gene: TRBJ1-1
abundance: .
d_gene: .
len: 13

CDR3aa: CASRPGQGLRDTEAFF
CDR3nt: TGTGCCAGTCGACCGGGACAGGGGTTGAGGGACACTGAAGCTTTCTTT
v_gene: TRBV19
j_gene: TRBJ1-1
abundance: few
d_gene: TRBD1
len: 16

CDR3aa: CASSLSGVNTEAFF
CDR3nt: TGTGCCAGCAGTTTATCGGGTGTAAACACTGAAGCTTTCTTT
v_gene: TRBV27
j_gene: TRBJ1-1
abundance: once
d_gene: .
len: 14

CDR3aa: CASSTRQGEGNTIYF
CDR3nt: TGTGCCAGCAGTACGCGACAGGGAGAGGGAAACACCATATATTTT
v_gene: TRBV6-5
j_gene: TRBJ1-3
abundance: .
d_gene: TRBD1
len: 15

CDR3aa: CASGGGYSNYGYTF
CDR3nt: TGCGCCAGCGGAGGAGGGTATTCTAACTATGGCTACACCTTC
v_gene: TRBV5-1
j_gene: TRBJ1-2
abundance: .
d_gene: .
len: 14

CDR3aa: CASSLDQGGYGYTF
CDR3nt: TGTGCCAGCAGCTTAGACCAGGGAGGGTATGGCTACACCTTC
v_gene: TRBV11-2
j_gene: TRBJ1-2
abundance: .
d_gene: .
len: 14

CDR3aa: CASSPEGGARTEAFF
CDR3nt: TGTGCCAGCTCACCAGAGGGGGGGGCTAGGACTGAAGCTTTCTTT
v_gene: TRBV18
j_gene: TRBJ1-1
abundance: .
d_gene: .
len: 15